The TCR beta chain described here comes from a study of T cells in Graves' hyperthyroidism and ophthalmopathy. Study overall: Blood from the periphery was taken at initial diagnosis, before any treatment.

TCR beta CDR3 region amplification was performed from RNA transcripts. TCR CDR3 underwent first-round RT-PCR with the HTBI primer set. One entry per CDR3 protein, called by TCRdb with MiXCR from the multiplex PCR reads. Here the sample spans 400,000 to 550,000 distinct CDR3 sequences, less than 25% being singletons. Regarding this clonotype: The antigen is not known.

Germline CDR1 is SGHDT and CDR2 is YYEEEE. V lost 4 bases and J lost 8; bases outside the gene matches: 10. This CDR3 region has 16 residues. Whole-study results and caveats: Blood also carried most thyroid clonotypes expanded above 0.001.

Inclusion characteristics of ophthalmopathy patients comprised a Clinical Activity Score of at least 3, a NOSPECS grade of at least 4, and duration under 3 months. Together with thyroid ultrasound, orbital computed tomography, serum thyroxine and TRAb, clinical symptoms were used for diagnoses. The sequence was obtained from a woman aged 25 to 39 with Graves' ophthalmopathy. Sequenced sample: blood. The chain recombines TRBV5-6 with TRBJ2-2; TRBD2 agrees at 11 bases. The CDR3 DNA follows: TGTGCCAGCAGCCTGACTAGCGGGGATCGCACGGGGGAGCTGTTTTTT. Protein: CASSLTSGDRTGELFF.